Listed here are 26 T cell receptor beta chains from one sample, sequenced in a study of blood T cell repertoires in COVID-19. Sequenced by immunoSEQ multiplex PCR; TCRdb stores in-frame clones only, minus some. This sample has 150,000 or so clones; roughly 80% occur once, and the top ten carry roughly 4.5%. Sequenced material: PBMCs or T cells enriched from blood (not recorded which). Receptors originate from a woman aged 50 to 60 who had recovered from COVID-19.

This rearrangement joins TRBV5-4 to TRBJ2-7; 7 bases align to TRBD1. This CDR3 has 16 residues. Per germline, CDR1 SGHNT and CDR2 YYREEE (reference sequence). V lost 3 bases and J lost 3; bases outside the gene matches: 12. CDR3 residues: CASSSQGQVLGYEQYV. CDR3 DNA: TGTGCCAGCAGCTCTCAAGGACAGGTATTAGGCTACGAGCAGTACGTC.

CDR3 coding DNA: TGTGCCAGCTCTCCGGACAGGATCAACACTGAAGCTTTCTTT. It encodes CASSPDRINTEAFF. The chain couples TRBV18 to TRBJ1-1; TRBD1 matches 7 bases. This CDR3 has 14 amino acids. J gave up 2 bases and V 6 bases, and 6 bases lay outside the gene matches. Germline V gene data show CDR1 as KGHSH and CDR2 as LQKENI.

The CDR3 sequence is CASSPIAGRTDTQYF. CDR3 nucleotide sequence: TGTGCCAGTAGTCCAATAGCGGGCCGCACAGATACGCAGTATTTT. J is TRBJ2-3 and V is TRBV19; 7 positions match TRBD2. CDR3 length equals 15 residues. CDR1 is LNHDA and CDR2 is SQIVND in the germline V gene (reference sequence). The junction had 6 bases not matched to a gene; V was cut back by 5 bases and J by 1 base.

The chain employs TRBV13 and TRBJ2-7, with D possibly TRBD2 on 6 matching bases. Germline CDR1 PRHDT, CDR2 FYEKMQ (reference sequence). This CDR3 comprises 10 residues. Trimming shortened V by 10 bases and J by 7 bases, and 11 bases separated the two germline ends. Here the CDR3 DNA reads TGTGCCACCCCCCGGGGGGAGCAGTACGTC. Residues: CATPRGEQYV.

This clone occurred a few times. CDR3 in DNA: TGCAGCGTTGTTACATCCTCGGGCGGAGGCACCGGGGAGCTGTTTTTT. Amino acids: CSVVTSSGGGTGELFF. This rearrangement joins TRBV29-1 to TRBJ2-2; TRBD2 might be the D (5 bases). Germline V gene sequence: CDR1 SQVTM, CDR2 ANQGSEA. V was pared by 4 bases and J by 4 bases, with 19 bases between. This CDR3 is 16 amino acids long.

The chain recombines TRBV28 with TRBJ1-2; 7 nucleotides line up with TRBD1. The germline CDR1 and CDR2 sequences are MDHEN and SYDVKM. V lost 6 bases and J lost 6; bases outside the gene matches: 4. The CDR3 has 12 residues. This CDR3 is CASRTGMNGYTF. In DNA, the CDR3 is TGTGCCAGCAGGACAGGGATGAATGGCTACACCTTC.

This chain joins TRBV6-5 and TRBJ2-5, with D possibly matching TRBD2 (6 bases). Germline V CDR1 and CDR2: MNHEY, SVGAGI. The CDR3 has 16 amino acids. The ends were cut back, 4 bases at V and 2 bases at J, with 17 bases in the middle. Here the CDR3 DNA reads TGTGCCAGCAGTTCCCTCTCTAGCGTAATGCAAGAGACCCAGTACTTC. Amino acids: CASSSLSSVMQETQYF.

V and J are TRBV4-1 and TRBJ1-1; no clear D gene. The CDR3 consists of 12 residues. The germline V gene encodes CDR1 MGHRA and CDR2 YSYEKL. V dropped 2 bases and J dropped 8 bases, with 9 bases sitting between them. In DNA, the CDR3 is TGCGCCAGCAGCCAAAGAGGGTCCGAAGCTTTCTTT. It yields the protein CASSQRGSEAFF.

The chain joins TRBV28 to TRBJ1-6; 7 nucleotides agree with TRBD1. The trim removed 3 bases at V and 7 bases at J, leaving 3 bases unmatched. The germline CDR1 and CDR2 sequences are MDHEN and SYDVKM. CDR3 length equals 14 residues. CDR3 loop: CASSLGQTNSPLHF. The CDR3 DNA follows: TGTGCCAGCAGTTTGGGACAGACCAATTCACCCCTCCACTTT.

The CDR3 DNA reads as TGTGCCAGCAGCCCCGACAGTCAGCACACAGATACGCAGTATTTT. It specifies CASSPDSQHTDTQYF. The chain has TRBV7-6 and TRBJ2-3; D possibly corresponds to TRBD1 (5 bases). The germline gives CDR1 SGHVS, CDR2 FNYEAQ. This CDR3 has 15 residues. V lost 5 bases to trimming and J lost 2 bases, with 14 bases between them.

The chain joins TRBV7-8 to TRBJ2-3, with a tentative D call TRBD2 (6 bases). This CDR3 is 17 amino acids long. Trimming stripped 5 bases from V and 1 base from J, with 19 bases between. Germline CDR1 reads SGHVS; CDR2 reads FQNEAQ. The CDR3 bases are TGTGCCAGCAGCCCCCCCCCAGGGACTCGTCGCACAGATACGCAGTATTTT. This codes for CASSPPPGTRRTDTQYF.

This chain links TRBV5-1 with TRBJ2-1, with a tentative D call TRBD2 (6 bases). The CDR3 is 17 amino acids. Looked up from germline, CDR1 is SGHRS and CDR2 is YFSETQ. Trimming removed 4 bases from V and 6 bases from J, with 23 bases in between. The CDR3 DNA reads TGCGCCAGCAGCCCCCTCCTTCGGGGGAATATGGGCAATGAGCAGTTCTTC. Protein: CASSPLLRGNMGNEQFF.

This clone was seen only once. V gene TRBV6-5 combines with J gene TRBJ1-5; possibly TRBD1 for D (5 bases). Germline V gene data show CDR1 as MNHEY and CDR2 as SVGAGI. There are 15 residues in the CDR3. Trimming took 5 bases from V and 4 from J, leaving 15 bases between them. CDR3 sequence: CASSPGTGRNQPQHF. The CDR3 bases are TGTGCCAGCAGTCCCGGTACAGGTCGAAATCAGCCCCAGCATTTT.

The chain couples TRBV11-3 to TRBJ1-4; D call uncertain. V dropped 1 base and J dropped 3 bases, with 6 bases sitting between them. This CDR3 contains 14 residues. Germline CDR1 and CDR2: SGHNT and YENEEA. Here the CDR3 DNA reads TGTGCCAGCAGCTTAGCACAGTCTAATGAAAAACTGTTTTTT. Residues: CASSLAQSNEKLFF.

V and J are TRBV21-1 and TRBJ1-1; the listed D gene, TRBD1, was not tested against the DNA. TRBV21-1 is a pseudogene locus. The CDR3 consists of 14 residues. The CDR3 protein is CALGPGQLNTEAFF. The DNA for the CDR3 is TGTGCCTTGGGGCCGGGACAGCTGAACACTGAAGCTTTCTTT.

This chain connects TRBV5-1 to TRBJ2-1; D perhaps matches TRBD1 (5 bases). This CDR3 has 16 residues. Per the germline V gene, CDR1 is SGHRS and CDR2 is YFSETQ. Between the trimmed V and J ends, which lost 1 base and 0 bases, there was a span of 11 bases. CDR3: CASSLQGSSSYNEQFF. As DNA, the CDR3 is TGCGCCAGCAGCTTGCAGGGATCGAGCTCCTACAATGAGCAGTTCTTC.

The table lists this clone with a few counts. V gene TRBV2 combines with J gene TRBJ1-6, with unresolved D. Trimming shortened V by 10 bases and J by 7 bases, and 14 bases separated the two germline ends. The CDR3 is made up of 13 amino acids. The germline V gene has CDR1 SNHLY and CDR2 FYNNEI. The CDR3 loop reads CATRGLENSPLHF. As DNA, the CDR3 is TGTGCCACAAGAGGGTTGGAAAATTCACCCCTCCACTTT.

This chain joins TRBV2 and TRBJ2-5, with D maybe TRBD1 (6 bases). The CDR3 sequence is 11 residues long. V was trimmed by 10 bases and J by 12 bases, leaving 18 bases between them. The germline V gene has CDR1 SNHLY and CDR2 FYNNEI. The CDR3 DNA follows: TGTGCCATCTCAGCAAGTGGACAGAAGTACTTC. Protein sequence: CAISASGQKYF.

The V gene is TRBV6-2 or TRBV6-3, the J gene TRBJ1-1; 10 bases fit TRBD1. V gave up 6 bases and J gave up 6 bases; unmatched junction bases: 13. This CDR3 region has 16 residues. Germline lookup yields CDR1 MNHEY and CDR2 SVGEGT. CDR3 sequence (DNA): TGTGCCAGCAGCCCCCGACAGGGGGCGGATTCGCCTGAAGCTTTCTTT. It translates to CASSPRQGADSPEAFF.

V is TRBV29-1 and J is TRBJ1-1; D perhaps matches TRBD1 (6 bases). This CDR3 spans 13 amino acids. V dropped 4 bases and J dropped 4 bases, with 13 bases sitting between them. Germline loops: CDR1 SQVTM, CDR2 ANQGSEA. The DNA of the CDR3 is TGCAGCGTTGGTAGCTCAGGGGTCACTGAAGCTTTCTTT. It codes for CSVGSSGVTEAFF. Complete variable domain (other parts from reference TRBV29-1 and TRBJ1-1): SAVISQKPSRDICQRGTSLTIQCQVDSQVTMMFWYRQQPGQSLTLIATANQGSEATYESGFVIDKFPISRPNLTFSTLTVSNMSPEDSSIYLCSVGSSGVTEAFFGQGTRLTVV.

In DNA, the CDR3 is TGCGCCAGCAGCCAGGGACTAGCGGGAGGTAAAGATACGCAGTATTTT. The encoded protein is CASSQGLAGGKDTQYF. The chain joins TRBV5-1 to TRBJ2-3; 15 nucleotides match TRBD2. The CDR3 is 16 residues long. Losses at the gene ends were 4 bases for V and 5 bases for J; bases not matched to a gene: 5. Germline assignment: CDR1 SGHRS and CDR2 YFSETQ.

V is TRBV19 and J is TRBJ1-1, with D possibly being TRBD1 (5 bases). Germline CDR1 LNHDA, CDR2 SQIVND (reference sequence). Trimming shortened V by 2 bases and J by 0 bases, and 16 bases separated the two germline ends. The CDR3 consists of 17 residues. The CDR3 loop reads CASSIRGAGEMNTEAFF. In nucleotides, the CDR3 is TGTGCCAGTAGTATAAGGGGCGCGGGAGAGATGAACACTGAAGCTTTCTTT.

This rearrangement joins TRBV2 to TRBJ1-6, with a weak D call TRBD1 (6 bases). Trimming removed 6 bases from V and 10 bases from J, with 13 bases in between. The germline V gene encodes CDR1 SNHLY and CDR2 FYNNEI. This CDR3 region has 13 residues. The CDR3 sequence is CASRGRGESPLHF. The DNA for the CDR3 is TGTGCCAGCAGGGGCAGGGGAGAATCACCCCTCCACTTT.

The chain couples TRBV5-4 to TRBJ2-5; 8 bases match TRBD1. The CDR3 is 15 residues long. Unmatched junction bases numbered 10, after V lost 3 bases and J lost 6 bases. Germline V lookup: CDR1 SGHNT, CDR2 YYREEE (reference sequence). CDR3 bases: TGTGCCAGCAGCTGGGGTGGGCAGGGGGCAAAGACCCAGTACTTC. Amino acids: CASSWGGQGAKTQYF. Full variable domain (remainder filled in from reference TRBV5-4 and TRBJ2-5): ETGVTQSPTHLIKTRGQQVTLRCSSQSGHNTVSWYQQALGQGPQFIFQYYREEENGRGNFPPRFSGLQFPNYSSELNVNALELDDSALYLCASSWGGQGAKTQYFGPGTRLLVL.

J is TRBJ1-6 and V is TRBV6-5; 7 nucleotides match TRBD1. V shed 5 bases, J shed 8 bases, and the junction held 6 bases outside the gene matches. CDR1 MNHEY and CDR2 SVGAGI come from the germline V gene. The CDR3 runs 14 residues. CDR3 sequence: CASSPPGQHSPLHF. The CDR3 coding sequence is TGTGCCAGCAGTCCTCCGGGACAGCATTCACCCCTCCACTTT.

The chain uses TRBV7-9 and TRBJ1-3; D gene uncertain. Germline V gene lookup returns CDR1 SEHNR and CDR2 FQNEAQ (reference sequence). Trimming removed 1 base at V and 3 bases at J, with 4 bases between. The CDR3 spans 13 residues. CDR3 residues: CASSLDSGNTIYF. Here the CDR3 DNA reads TGTGCCAGCAGCTTAGATAGTGGAAACACCATATATTTT.